Shown below are 13 T cell receptor beta chains from a single sample sequenced in a study of blood T cell repertoires in COVID-19. The data were produced by immunoSEQ multiplex PCR, yet TCRdb's version contains in-frame clones alone and is incomplete. Among 150,000 to 200,000 clones, 82% were seen once, and the ten largest hold almost 8.5%. The sequenced material came from peripheral blood. The receptors derive from a woman between 65 and 79 years old with acute or convalescent COVID-19.

This CDR3 is CASSITTPGQGSVFYGYTF. CDR3 sequence (DNA): TGTGCCAGTAGTATAACGACCCCGGGACAGGGTTCCGTCTTCTATGGCTACACCTTC. The rearrangement joins TRBV19 to TRBJ1-2; 9 nucleotides match TRBD1. V dropped 2 bases and J dropped 4; count of bases not matched to a gene: 17. The CDR3 loop spans 19 amino acids. Germline CDR1 LNHDA, CDR2 SQIVND (reference sequence).

In this sample, this clone turned up a few times. This CDR3 reads CATSAGDSSSYGYTF. Written as DNA, the CDR3 is TGTGCCACCAGTGCCGGGGACAGCAGTTCATATGGCTACACCTTC. The rearrangement joins TRBV24-1 to TRBJ1-2; TRBD1 matches 7 bases. CDR3 length equals 15 residues. V shed 5 bases, J shed 5 bases, and the junction held 10 bases outside the gene matches. Looked up from germline, CDR1 is KGHDR and CDR2 is SFDVKD.

The chain recombines TRBV30 with TRBJ2-3; 7 nucleotides line up with TRBD2. The CDR3 is made up of 15 amino acids. Germline V gives CDR1 GTSNPN, CDR2 SVGIG (reference sequence). The V and J ends lost 7 bases and 4 bases, in that order; junction bases with no gene match: 14. The CDR3 protein is CASLKFGRIADTQYF. The DNA for the CDR3 is TGTGCCTCCTTAAAGTTCGGGAGGATTGCAGATACGCAGTATTTT.

The rearrangement joins TRBV5-1 to TRBJ2-7; tentatively, D is TRBD1 (5 bases). In germline, CDR1 is SGHRS, CDR2 YFSETQ. CDR3 length: 13 amino acids. Deletions cut 0 bases from V and 3 bases from J, with 7 bases between. This CDR3 is CASSLVTDYEQYF. Here the CDR3 DNA reads TGCGCCAGCAGCTTGGTGACAGACTACGAGCAGTACTTC.

This clone appeared a few times. This chain links TRBV3-1 (or the pseudogene TRBV3-2) with TRBJ2-3; tentative D call: TRBD2 (5 bases). This CDR3 is built from 16 residues. The germline V gene encodes CDR1 LGHDT and CDR2 YNNKEL (reference sequence). The ends were cut back, 1 base at V and 0 bases at J, with 11 bases in the middle. CDR3 residues: CASSQVPWTSTDTQYF. The CDR3, as DNA: TGTGCCAGCAGCCAAGTTCCTTGGACTAGCACAGATACGCAGTATTTT.

This rearrangement joins TRBV6-5 to TRBJ2-7, with TRBD2 matching 8 bases. After removal of 6 bases from V and 10 bases from J, the junction contained 11 bases not matched to a gene. CDR3 length: 13 residues. Germline loops: CDR1 MNHEY, CDR2 SVGAGI. Here the CDR3 DNA reads TGTGCCAGCAGGTCCCGAAGCGGGAGCCATCAGTACTTC. This codes for CASRSRSGSHQYF.

This chain links TRBV19 with TRBJ1-5; D is undetermined. The CDR3 runs 15 residues. V was trimmed by 7 bases and J by 6 bases, leaving 19 bases between them. Germline CDR1 LNHDA, CDR2 SQIVND (reference sequence). The CDR3 DNA is TGTGCCAGTACTCCGACGGGAAATTTAGGTCAGCCCCAGCATTTT. Protein product: CASTPTGNLGQPQHF.

The chain carries TRBV5-1 and TRBJ2-7; 7 bases line up with TRBD1. Trimming took 1 base from V and 0 from J; bases not matched to a gene: 10. The germline gives CDR1 SGHRS, CDR2 YFSETQ. CDR3 length: 17 amino acids. The CDR3: CASSLSRGGPSSYEQYF. CDR3 in DNA: TGCGCCAGCAGCTTGTCCCGAGGGGGCCCTAGCTCCTACGAGCAGTACTTC.

This sequence joins TRBV28 and TRBJ1-6, with no clear D. Germline V gene data show CDR1 as MDHEN and CDR2 as SYDVKM. The CDR3 totals 15 residues. V dropped 3 bases and J dropped 0 bases, with 6 bases sitting between them. CDR3 DNA: TGTGCCAGCAGTTTCTACAGCTCCTATAATTCACCCCTCCACTTT. This encodes CASSFYSSYNSPLHF.

The chain links TRBV4-3 to TRBJ2-3; 9 bases agree with TRBD2. The CDR3 has 15 residues. The ends lost 4 bases at V and 4 bases at J; junction bases unmatched: 6. Germline CDR1 reads LGHNA; CDR2 reads YSLEER. The CDR3 DNA reads TGCGCCAGCAGCCTGGTAGCGGGAGAATCAGATACGCAGTATTTT. Its translation is CASSLVAGESDTQYF.

The chain employs TRBV18 and TRBJ1-2; D is possibly TRBD1 (6 bases). V shed 1 base and J shed 2 bases, with 11 bases lying between them. Per the germline V gene, CDR1 is KGHSH and CDR2 is LQKENI. The CDR3 loop spans 15 amino acids. CDR3 loop: CASSPRDRRNYGYTF. The CDR3 DNA is TGTGCCAGCTCACCACGTGACAGGCGGAACTATGGCTACACCTTC.

This clone was found a few times. This chain links TRBV9 with TRBJ2-3; maybe TRBD2 (6 bases). CDR1 is SGDLS, CDR2 YYNGEE, per germline. The CDR3 consists of 16 residues. Trimming took off 0 bases at V and 1 base at J, with 12 bases between the two ends. CDR3 bases: TGTGCCAGCAGCGTAGCGGCTAGCGTACGCACAGATACGCAGTATTTT. Amino acid sequence: CASSVAASVRTDTQYF.

The chain has TRBV5-1 and TRBJ1-1; D call uncertain. Looked up from germline, CDR1 is SGHRS and CDR2 is YFSETQ. This CDR3 region has 12 residues. V was shortened by 4 bases and J by 7 bases, with 11 bases between the two germline ends. The CDR3 DNA reads as TGCGCCAGCAGCGGCGGTGGTTTTGAAGCTTTCTTT. Protein: CASSGGGFEAFF.